This is a list of T cell receptor beta chains from one sample in a study of T cells in Graves' hyperthyroidism and ophthalmopathy. Using its own MiXCR run on the multiplex PCR reads, TCRdb lists one record per CDR3 protein. The sample carries about 500,000 distinct CDR3 sequences, 40% to 50% recorded once. Sequenced sample: peripheral blood or thyroid tissue (not recorded which). The receptor source for this set is an adult woman with Graves' disease, either hyperthyroidism or ophthalmopathy (not recorded which). The CDR3 runs from the conserved cysteine through the conserved F or W. Each record gives: clone size, D gene, J gene, V gene, CDR3 protein, CDR3 DNA. The D gene is left open where the match is weak. Clone size appears in some rows only: once, few, many, or a class for an expanded clone.

size: once; D: TRBD1; J: TRBJ1-1; V: TRBV24-1; CDR3: CATSDLDRVTEAFF; DNA: TGTGCCACCAGTGATTTGGACAGGGTCACTGAAGCTTTCTTT
size: .; D: TRBD1; J: TRBJ2-7; V: TRBV10-3; CDR3: CAITAGTVDYEQYF; DNA: TGTGCCATCACCGCCGGGACAGTAGACTACGAGCAGTACTTC
size: many; D: TRBD1; J: TRBJ2-1; V: TRBV20-1; CDR3: CSARAQTGRWFWEQFF; DNA: TGCAGTGCTAGAGCACAGACAGGGAGATGGTTTTGGGAGCAGTTCTTC
size: many; D: .; J: TRBJ1-2; V: TRBV15; CDR3: CATSRGGAYGYTF; DNA: TGTGCCACCAGCAGGGGGGGGGCATATGGCTACACCTTC
size: once; D: TRBD1; J: TRBJ1-3; V: TRBV15; CDR3: CATSPLDRSSGNTIYF; DNA: TGTGCCACCAGCCCGCTGGACAGGAGCTCTGGAAACACCATATATTTT
size: .; D: .; J: TRBJ2-1; V: TRBV10-3; CDR3: CAIRAALNLNEQFF; DNA: TGTGCCATCCGGGCTGCACTAAACCTCAATGAGCAGTTCTTC
size: many; D: TRBD1; J: TRBJ1-4; V: TRBV12-3/TRBV12-4; CDR3: CASRTGMANEKLFF; DNA: TGTGCCAGCAGGACAGGGATGGCTAATGAAAAACTGTTTTTT
size: many; D: TRBD1; J: TRBJ2-7; V: TRBV5-1; CDR3: CASSLTGTGFYEQYF; DNA: TGCGCCAGCAGCTTGACCGGGACAGGGTTCTACGAGCAGTACTTC
size: many; D: .; J: TRBJ2-5; V: TRBV20-1; CDR3: CSARDLGTGITEGETQYF; DNA: TGCAGTGCTAGAGATCTGGGAACAGGGATTACGGAGGGGGAGACCCAGTACTTC
size: many; D: .; J: TRBJ1-5; V: TRBV12-3/TRBV12-4; CDR3: CASSFDGGQPQHF; DNA: TGTGCCAGCAGTTTCGACGGGGGTCAGCCCCAGCATTTT
size: few; D: TRBD2; J: TRBJ2-5; V: TRBV10-3; CDR3: CATSDFRGRADETQYF; DNA: TGTGCCACCAGTGATTTTCGAGGGAGGGCCGATGAGACCCAGTACTTC
size: .; D: .; J: TRBJ1-3; V: TRBV10-3; CDR3: CAISERGGSSGNTIYF; DNA: TGTGCCATCAGTGAGAGGGGGGGGAGCTCTGGAAACACCATATATTTT
size: .; D: TRBD1; J: TRBJ2-6; V: TRBV25-1; CDR3: CASGTDRGESGANVLTF; DNA: TGTGCCAGCGGAACGGACAGGGGAGAATCTGGGGCCAACGTCCTGACTTTC
size: .; D: .; J: TRBJ1-1; V: TRBV12-3/TRBV12-4; CDR3: CASRTGGSLTEAFF; DNA: TGTGCCAGCAGGACCGGGGGGTCGCTCACTGAAGCTTTCTTT
size: few; D: .; J: TRBJ1-2; V: TRBV15; CDR3: CATSSPGQSNYGYTF; DNA: TGTGCCACCAGCAGCCCAGGACAGAGTAACTATGGCTACACCTTC
size: .; D: .; J: TRBJ2-3; V: TRBV5-1; CDR3: CASSLFSDASTDTQYF; DNA: TGCGCCAGCAGCTTATTTTCGGACGCTAGCACAGATACGCAGTATTTT
size: .; D: TRBD2; J: TRBJ2-1; V: TRBV20-1; CDR3: CSAPTSGSGNEQFF; DNA: TGCAGTGCTCCAACTAGCGGGAGTGGCAATGAGCAGTTCTTC
size: few; D: .; J: TRBJ2-7; V: TRBV7-9; CDR3: CASSPGTEQYF; DNA: TGTGCCAGCAGCCCGGGGACGGAGCAGTACTTC
size: many; D: .; J: TRBJ2-2; V: TRBV2; CDR3: CASRILRELFF; DNA: TGTGCCAGCAGGATCTTGCGGGAGCTGTTTTTT
size: .; D: .; J: TRBJ2-7; V: TRBV7-2; CDR3: CASSLDSQGLSQYF; DNA: TGTGCCAGCAGCTTAGATTCCCAGGGTCTCTCGCAGTACTTC
size: few; D: TRBD1; J: TRBJ2-7; V: TRBV12-5; CDR3: CASGTRDRPPNEQYF; DNA: TGTGCTAGTGGTACCCGGGACAGGCCTCCCAACGAGCAGTACTTC
size: few; D: .; J: TRBJ2-5; V: TRBV28; CDR3: CASSPSGSGNKETQYF; DNA: TGTGCCAGCAGTCCCTCGGGGAGCGGCAATAAAGAGACCCAGTACTTC
size: many; D: .; J: TRBJ2-7; V: TRBV5-1; CDR3: CASSLEAYEQYF; DNA: TGCGCCAGCAGCTTGGAGGCCTACGAGCAGTACTTC
size: .; D: .; J: TRBJ1-1; V: TRBV19; CDR3: CASSPTAAEAFF; DNA: TGTGCCAGTAGTCCGACAGCCGCTGAAGCTTTCTTT
size: .; D: .; J: TRBJ1-5; V: TRBV19; CDR3: CASSINTQKTQHF; DNA: TGTGCCAGTAGTATCAACACCCAAAAGACCCAGCATTTT
size: .; D: .; J: TRBJ2-7; V: TRBV7-9; CDR3: CASMRSSYEQYF; DNA: TGTGCCAGCATGAGGAGCTCCTACGAGCAGTACTTC
size: many; D: .; J: TRBJ2-7; V: TRBV11-2; CDR3: CASSPSPQDEQYF; DNA: TGTGCCAGCAGTCCTTCCCCCCAGGACGAGCAGTACTTC
size: .; D: .; J: TRBJ1-1; V: TRBV7-8; CDR3: CASSLGLDTEAFF; DNA: TGTGCCAGCAGCTTAGGTCTGGACACTGAAGCTTTCTTT
size: .; D: TRBD2; J: TRBJ2-3; V: TRBV5-1; CDR3: CASRWTSGSTDTQYF; DNA: TGCGCCAGCCGATGGACTAGCGGGAGTACAGATACGCAGTATTTT
size: many; D: .; J: TRBJ2-7; V: TRBV20-1; CDR3: CSARDFSGPGYEQYF; DNA: TGCAGTGCTAGAGATTTTAGCGGTCCTGGCTACGAGCAGTACTTC
size: few; D: .; J: TRBJ1-5; V: TRBV6-5; CDR3: CASSPTGEGPYQPQHF; DNA: TGTGCCAGCAGTCCGACAGGCGAAGGGCCCTATCAGCCCCAGCATTTT
size: many; D: .; J: TRBJ2-2; V: TRBV19; CDR3: CASRAAGNTGELFF; DNA: TGTGCCAGTCGGGCGGCGGGAAACACCGGGGAGCTGTTTTTT
size: .; D: .; J: TRBJ2-3; V: TRBV6-1; CDR3: CASSAGDTQYF; DNA: TGTGCCAGTAGTGCGGGAGATACGCAGTATTTT
size: many; D: .; J: TRBJ2-2; V: TRBV5-1; CDR3: CATRDLTTGELFF; DNA: TGCGCCACCCGGGACCTAACCACCGGGGAGCTGTTTTTT
size: .; D: TRBD2; J: TRBJ2-7; V: TRBV5-1; CDR3: CASSGTSGRARLLYEQYF; DNA: TGCGCCAGCAGCGGTACTAGCGGGAGGGCCCGGCTACTTTACGAGCAGTACTTC
size: .; D: .; J: TRBJ1-2; V: TRBV29-1; CDR3: CSLEPSGGYTF; DNA: TGCAGCTTAGAGCCTTCGGGGGGCTACACCTTC
size: once; D: .; J: TRBJ2-1; V: TRBV19; CDR3: CASSIGGYQRLFF; DNA: TGTGCCAGTAGTATAGGGGGCTATCAGCGCCTGTTCTTC